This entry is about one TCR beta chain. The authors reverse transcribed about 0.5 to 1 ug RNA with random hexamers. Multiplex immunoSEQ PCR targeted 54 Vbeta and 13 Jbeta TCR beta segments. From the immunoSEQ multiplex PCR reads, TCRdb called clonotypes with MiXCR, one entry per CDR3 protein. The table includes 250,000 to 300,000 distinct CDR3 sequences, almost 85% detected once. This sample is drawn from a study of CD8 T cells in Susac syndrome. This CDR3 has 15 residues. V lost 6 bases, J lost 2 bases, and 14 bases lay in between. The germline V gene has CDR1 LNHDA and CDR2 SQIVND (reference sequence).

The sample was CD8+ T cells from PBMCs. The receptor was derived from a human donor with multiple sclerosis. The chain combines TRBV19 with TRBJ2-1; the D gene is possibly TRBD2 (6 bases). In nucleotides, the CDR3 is TGTGCCAGTAGCCCTGGGGCGGGGACCTACAATGAGCAGTTCTTC. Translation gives CASSPGAGTYNEQFF. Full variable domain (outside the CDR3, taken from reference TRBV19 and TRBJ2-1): DGGITQSPKYLFRKEGQNVTLSCEQNLNHDAMYWYRQDPGQGLRLIYYSQIVNDFQKGDIAEGYSVSREKKESFPLTVTSAQKNPTAFYLCASSPGAGTYNEQFFGPGTRLTVL.